This T cell receptor (beta chain) was recovered during a study of cytomegalovirus exposure and HLA in healthy donors. The PCR ran on 60 Vbeta and 13 Jbeta primers. Assay: immunoSEQ multiplex PCR; the TCRdb copy retains only in-frame clones and omits some. The sample records about 200,000 clones, roughly 84% being singletons. With regard to this clone: Compared with germline, one end of the junction differs, possibly owing to a read error.

This CDR3 has 16 residues. Per germline, CDR1 SEHNR and CDR2 FQNEAQ (reference sequence). The clonotype comes from a man aged 50-60 years in good health and CMV-seronegative. The genes are TRBV7-9 and TRBJ1-2; TRBD1 matches 8 bases. Material: PBMCs. As DNA, the CDR3 is TGTTCCAGCAGCCCGGGACAGGAGGGGTGGGATTTTGGCTACACCTTC. Residues: CSSSPGQEGWDFGYTF. Based on the CDR3 plus reference TRBV7-9 and TRBJ1-2, the full variable domain is DTGVSQNPRHKITKRGQNVTFRCDPISEHNRLYWYRQTLGQGPEFLTYFQNEAQLEKSRLLSDRFSAERPKGSFSTLEIQRTEQGDSAMYLCSSSPGQEGWDFGYTFGSGTRLTVV.